Sequencing of this TCR beta chain was carried out in a study of CD8 T cells in ankylosing spondylitis. Library preparation for TCR beta used quantitative 5'-RACE with molecular barcodes. TCRdb itself ran the 5' RACE reads through MiXCR, one entry per CDR3 protein. The data show approximately 42,000 distinct CDR3 sequences, over 3.5% seen once. The table lists this clonotype with many counts. The antigen remains unidentified. Study-level points and caveats: Past research had described some motif variants in reactive arthritis synovial fluid and blood. Within matched ankylosing spondylitis synovial fluid, disease-linked clones were reportedly significantly enriched. Roughly eight highly homologous variants made up a TCR beta motif that seemed to typify ankylosing spondylitis blood.

V dropped 0 bases and J dropped 7; count of bases not matched to a gene: 12. Germline V gene data show CDR1 as SGDLS and CDR2 as YYNGEE. The CDR3 runs 17 residues. The sequence was collected from a female donor with ankylosing spondylitis or in good health (not recorded which). The rearrangement uses TRBV9 and TRBJ2-2; 7 bases map to TRBD1. The sequencing sample was made of blood, either unsorted or a sorted T cell fraction (not recorded which). Here the CDR3 reads CASSVGGGQARLGELFF. The CDR3 nucleotides read TGTGCCAGCAGCGTAGGGGGTGGACAGGCCCGACTCGGGGAGCTGTTTTTT.